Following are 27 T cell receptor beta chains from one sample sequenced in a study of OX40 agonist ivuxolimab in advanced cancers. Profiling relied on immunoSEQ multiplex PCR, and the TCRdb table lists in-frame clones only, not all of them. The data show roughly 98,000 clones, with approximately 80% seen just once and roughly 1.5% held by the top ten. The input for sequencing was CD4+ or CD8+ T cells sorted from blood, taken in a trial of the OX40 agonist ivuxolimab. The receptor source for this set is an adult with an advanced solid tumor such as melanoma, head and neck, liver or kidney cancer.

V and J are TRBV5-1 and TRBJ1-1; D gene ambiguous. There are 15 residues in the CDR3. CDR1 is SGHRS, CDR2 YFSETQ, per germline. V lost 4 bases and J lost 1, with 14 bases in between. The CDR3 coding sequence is TGCGCCAGCAGCCCACGAGGGAGAACGAACACTGAAGCTTTCTTT. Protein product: CASSPRGRTNTEAFF.

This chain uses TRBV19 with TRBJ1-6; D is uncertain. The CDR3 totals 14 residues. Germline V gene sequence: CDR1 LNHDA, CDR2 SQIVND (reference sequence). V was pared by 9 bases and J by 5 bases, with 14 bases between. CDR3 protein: CARKGTVDNSPLHF. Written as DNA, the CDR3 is TGTGCCAGGAAGGGCACGGTGGATAATTCACCCCTCCACTTT.

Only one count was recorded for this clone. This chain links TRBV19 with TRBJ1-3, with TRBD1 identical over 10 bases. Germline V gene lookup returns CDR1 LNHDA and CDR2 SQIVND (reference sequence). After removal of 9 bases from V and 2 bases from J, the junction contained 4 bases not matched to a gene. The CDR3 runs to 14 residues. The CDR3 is CASTGQGAGNTIYF. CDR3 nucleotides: TGTGCCAGCACCGGACAGGGGGCTGGAAACACCATATATTTT.

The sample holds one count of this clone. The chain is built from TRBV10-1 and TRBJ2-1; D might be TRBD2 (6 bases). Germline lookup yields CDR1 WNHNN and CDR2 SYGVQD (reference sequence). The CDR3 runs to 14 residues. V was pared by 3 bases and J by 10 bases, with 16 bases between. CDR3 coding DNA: TGCGCCAGCAGTGATGTCGGGAGCCCAAGGGAGCAGTTCTTC. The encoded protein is CASSDVGSPREQFF.

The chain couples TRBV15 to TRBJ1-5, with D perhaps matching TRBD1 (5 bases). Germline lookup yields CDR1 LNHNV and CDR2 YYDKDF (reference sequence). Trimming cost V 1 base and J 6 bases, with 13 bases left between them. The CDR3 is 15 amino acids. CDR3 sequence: CATSRGGDWGQPQHF. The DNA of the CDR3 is TGTGCCACCAGCAGAGGAGGGGATTGGGGTCAGCCCCAGCATTTT.

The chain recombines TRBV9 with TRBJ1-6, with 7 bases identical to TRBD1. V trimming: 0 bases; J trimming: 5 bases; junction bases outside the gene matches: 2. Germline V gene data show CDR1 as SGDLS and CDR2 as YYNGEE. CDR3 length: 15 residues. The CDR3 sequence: CASSVVGGDNSPLHF. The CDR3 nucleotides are TGTGCCAGCAGCGTAGTAGGGGGCGATAATTCACCCCTCCACTTT. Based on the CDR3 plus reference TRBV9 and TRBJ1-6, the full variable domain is DSGVTQTPKHLITATGQRVTLRCSPRSGDLSVYWYQQSLDQGLQFLIQYYNGEERAKGNILERFSAQQFPDLHSELNLSSLELGDSALYFCASSVVGGDNSPLHFGNGTRLTVT.

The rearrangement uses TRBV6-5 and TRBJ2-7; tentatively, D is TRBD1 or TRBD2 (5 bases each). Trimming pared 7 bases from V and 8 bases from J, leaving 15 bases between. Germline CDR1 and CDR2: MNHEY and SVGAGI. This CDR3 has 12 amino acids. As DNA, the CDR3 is TGTGCCAGCACCACGCTAGCAGGGAAGCAGTACTTC. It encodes CASTTLAGKQYF.

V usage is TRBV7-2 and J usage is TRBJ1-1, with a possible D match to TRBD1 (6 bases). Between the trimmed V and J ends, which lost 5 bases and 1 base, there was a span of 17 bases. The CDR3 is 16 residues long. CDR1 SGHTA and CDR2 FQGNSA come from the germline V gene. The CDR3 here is CASSPRNSQGNTEAFF. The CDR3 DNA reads TGTGCCAGCAGCCCGAGAAACTCACAGGGGAACACTGAAGCTTTCTTT.

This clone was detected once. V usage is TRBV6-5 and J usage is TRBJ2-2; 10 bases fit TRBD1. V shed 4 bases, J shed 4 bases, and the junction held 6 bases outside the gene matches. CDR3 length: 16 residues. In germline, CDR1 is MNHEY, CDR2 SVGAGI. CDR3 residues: CASSLERTGGTGELFF. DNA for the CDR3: TGTGCCAGCAGTTTGGAACGGACAGGGGGCACCGGGGAGCTGTTTTTT.

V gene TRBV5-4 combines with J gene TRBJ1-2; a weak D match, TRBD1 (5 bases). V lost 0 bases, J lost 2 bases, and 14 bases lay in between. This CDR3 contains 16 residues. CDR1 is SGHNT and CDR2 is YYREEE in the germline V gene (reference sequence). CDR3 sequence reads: CASSLVNAGTNYGYTF. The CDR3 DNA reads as TGTGCCAGCAGCTTGGTAAATGCAGGGACCAACTATGGCTACACCTTC.

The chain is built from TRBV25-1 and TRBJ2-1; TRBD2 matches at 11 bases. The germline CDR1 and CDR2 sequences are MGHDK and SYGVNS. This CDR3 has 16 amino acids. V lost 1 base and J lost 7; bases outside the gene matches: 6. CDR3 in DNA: TGTGCCAGCAGTGAATCCGATAGCGGGGGGGCGAATGAGCAGTTCTTC. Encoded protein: CASSESDSGGANEQFF. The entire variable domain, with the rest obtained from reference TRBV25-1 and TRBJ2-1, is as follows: EADIYQTPRYLVIGTGKKITLECSQTMGHDKMYWYQQDPGMELHLIHYSYGVNSTEKGDLSSESTVSRIRTEHFPLTLESARPSHTSQYLCASSESDSGGANEQFFGPGTRLTVL.

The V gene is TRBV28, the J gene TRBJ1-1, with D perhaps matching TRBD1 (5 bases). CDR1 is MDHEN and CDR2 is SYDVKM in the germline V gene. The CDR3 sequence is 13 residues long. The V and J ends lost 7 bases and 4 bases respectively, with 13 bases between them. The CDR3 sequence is CASNQVGGTEAFF. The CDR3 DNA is TGTGCCAGCAATCAGGTTGGGGGCACTGAAGCTTTCTTT.

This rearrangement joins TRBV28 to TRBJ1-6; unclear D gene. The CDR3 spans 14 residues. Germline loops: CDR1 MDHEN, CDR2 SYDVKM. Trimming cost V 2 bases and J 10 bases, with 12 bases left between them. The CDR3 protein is CASSLQTARSPLHF. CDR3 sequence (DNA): TGTGCCAGCAGTTTACAGACCGCTCGGTCACCCCTCCACTTT. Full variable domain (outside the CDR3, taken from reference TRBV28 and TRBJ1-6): DVKVTQSSRYLVKRTGEKVFLECVQDMDHENMFWYRQDPGLGLRLIYFSYDVKMKEKGDIPEGYSVSREKKERFSLILESASTNQTSMYLCASSLQTARSPLHFGNGTRLTVT.

This chain's CDR3 is CATLPGRPNTEAFF. Written as DNA, the CDR3 is TGCGCCACCCTACCGGGACGGCCGAACACTGAAGCTTTCTTT. V is TRBV10-2 and J is TRBJ1-1, with D tentatively TRBD1 (5 bases). The CDR3 spans 14 residues. Trimming stripped 10 bases from V and 1 base from J, with 16 bases between. Germline V gene data show CDR1 as WSHSY and CDR2 as SAAADI.

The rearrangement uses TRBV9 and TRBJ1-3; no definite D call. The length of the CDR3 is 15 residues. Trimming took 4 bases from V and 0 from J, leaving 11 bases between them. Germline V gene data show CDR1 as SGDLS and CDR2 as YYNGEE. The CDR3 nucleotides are TGTGCCAGCAGCCGCGGGAGTTACTCTGGAAACACCATATATTTT. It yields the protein CASSRGSYSGNTIYF.

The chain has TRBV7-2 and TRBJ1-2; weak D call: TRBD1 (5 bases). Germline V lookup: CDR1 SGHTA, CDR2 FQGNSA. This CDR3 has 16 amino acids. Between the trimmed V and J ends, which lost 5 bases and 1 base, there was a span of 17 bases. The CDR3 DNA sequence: TGTGCCAGCAGCCCCCGGTCCGGGGGAGATAACTATGGCTACACCTTC. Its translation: CASSPRSGGDNYGYTF.

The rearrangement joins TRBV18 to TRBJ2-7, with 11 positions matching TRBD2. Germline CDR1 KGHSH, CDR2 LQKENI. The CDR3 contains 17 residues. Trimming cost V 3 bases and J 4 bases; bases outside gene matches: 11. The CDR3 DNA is TGTGCCAGCTCACCTCCCTACCGTGCTAGCGGGGGGTACGAGCAGTACTTC. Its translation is CASSPPYRASGGYEQYF. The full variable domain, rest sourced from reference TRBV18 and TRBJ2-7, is NAGVMQNPRHLVRRRGQEARLRCSPMKGHSHVYWYRQLPEEGLKFMVYLQKENIIDESGMPKERFSAEFPKEGPSILRIQQVVRGDSAAYFCASSPPYRASGGYEQYFGPGTRLTVT.

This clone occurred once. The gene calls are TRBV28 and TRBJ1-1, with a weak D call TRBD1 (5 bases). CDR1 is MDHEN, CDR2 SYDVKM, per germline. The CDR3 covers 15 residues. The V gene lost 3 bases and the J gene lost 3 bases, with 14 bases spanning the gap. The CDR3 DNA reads TGTGCCAGCAGTTTGGGGGGGATCCTTGACACTGAAGCTTTCTTT. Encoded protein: CASSLGGILDTEAFF.

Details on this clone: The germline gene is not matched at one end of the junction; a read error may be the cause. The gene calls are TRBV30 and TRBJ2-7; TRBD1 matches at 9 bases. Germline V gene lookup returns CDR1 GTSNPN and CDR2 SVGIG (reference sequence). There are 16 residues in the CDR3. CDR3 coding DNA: TGTGCCTGGAGTGGCACCGGACAGGGGCGCTCCTACGGGCAGTACTTC. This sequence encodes CAWSGTGQGRSYGQYF.

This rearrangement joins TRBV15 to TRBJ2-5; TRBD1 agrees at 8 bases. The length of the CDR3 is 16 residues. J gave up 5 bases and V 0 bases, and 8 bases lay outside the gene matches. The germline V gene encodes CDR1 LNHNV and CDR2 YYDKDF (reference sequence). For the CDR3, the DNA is TGTGCCACCAGCAGAGATCGAGGACAGGGACGGGAGACCCAGTACTTC. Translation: CATSRDRGQGRETQYF.

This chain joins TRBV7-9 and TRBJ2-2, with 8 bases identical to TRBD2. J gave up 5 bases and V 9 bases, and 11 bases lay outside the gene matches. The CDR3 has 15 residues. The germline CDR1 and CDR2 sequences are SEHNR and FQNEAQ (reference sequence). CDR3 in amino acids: CASMAAGARTGELFF. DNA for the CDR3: TGTGCCAGTATGGCAGCGGGGGCGCGGACCGGGGAGCTGTTTTTT. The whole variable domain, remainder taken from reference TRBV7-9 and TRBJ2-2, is DTGVSQNPRHKITKRGQNVTFRCDPISEHNRLYWYRQTLGQGPEFLTYFQNEAQLEKSRLLSDRFSAERPKGSFSTLEIQRTEQGDSAMYLCASMAAGARTGELFFGEGSRLTVL.

This chain's CDR3 is CASSPPQGNEQFF. The CDR3 region has the DNA TGTGCCAGCTCACCACCGCAGGGGAATGAGCAGTTCTTC. The rearrangement uses TRBV18 and TRBJ2-1; tentatively, D is TRBD1 (6 bases). This CDR3 is 13 amino acids long. The germline V gene encodes CDR1 KGHSH and CDR2 LQKENI. V was cut by 0 bases and J by 7 bases, with 7 bases left in between.

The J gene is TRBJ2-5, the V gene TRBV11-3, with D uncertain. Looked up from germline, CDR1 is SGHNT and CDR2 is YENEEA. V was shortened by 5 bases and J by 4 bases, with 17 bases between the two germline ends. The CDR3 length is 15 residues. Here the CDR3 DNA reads TGTGCCAGCAGCCCCACCGGACCCCCAGGAGAGACCCAGTACTTC. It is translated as CASSPTGPPGETQYF.

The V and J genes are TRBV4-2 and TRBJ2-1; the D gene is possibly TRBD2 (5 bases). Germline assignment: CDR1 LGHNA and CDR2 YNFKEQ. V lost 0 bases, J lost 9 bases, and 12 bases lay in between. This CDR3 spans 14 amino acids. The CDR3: CASSQDWAEGEQFF. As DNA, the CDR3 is TGTGCCAGCAGCCAAGATTGGGCCGAGGGTGAGCAGTTCTTC.

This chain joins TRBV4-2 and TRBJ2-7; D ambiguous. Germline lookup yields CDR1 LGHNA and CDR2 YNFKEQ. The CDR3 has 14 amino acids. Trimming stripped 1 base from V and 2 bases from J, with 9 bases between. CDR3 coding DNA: TGTGCCAGCAGCCAAGTTTCACAGACCTACGAGCAGTACTTC. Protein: CASSQVSQTYEQYF.

CDR3 coding DNA: TGCGCCAGCAGCTGGATGGGACAGGGCGTCTCCTACGAGCAGTACTTC. This gives the protein CASSWMGQGVSYEQYF. V is TRBV5-1 and J is TRBJ2-7, with TRBD1 matching 9 bases. The CDR3 has 16 residues. With V trimmed by 3 bases and J by 0 bases, 7 bases remained unmatched. Per the germline V gene, CDR1 is SGHRS and CDR2 is YFSETQ.

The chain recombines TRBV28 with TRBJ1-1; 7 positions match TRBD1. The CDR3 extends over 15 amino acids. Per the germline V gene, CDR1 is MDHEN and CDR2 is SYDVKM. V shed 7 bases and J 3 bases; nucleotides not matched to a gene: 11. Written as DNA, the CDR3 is TGTGCCAGCATTCAGGGGGGGGCCGGGGACACTGAAGCTTTCTTT. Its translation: CASIQGGAGDTEAFF.